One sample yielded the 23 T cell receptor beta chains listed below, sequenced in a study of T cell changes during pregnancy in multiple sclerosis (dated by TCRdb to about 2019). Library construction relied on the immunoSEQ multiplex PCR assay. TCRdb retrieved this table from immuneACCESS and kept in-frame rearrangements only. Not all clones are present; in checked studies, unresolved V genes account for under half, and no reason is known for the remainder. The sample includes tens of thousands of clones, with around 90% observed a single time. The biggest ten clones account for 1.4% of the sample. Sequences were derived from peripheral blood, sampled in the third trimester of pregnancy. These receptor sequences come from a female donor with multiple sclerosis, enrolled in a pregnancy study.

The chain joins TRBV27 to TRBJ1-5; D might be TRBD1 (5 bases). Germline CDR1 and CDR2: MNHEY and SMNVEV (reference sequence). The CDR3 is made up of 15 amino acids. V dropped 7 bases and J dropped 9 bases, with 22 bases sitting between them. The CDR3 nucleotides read TGTGCCAGCACGGAGGACGGGGCCGGGAGGGGGCCCCAGCATTTT. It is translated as CASTEDGAGRGPQHF.

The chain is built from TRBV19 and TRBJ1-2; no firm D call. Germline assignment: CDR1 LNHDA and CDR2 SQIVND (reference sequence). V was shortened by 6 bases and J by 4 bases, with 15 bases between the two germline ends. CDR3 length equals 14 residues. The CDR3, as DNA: TGTGCCAGTAGGCGTTACCCGTCTGCCTATGGCTACACCTTC. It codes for CASRRYPSAYGYTF.

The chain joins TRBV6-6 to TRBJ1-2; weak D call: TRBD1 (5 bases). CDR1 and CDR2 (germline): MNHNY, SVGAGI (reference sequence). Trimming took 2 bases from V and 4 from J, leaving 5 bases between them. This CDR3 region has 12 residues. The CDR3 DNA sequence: TGTGCCAGCAGTTACCAGGGCTATGGCTACACCTTC. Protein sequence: CASSYQGYGYTF.

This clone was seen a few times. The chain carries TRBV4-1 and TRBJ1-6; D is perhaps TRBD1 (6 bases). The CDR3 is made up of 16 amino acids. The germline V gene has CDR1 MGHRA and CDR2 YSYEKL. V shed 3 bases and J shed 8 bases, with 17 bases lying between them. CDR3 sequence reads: CASSHIQGTRHSPLHF. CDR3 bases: TGCGCCAGCAGCCACATACAGGGTACGCGACATTCACCCCTCCACTTT.

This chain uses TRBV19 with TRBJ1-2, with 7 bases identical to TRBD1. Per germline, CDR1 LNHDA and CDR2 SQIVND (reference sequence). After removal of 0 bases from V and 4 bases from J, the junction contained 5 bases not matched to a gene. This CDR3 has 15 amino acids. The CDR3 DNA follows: TGTGCCAGTAGTATAGAAGAGGGGGCGGTCTATGGCTACACCTTC. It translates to CASSIEEGAVYGYTF.

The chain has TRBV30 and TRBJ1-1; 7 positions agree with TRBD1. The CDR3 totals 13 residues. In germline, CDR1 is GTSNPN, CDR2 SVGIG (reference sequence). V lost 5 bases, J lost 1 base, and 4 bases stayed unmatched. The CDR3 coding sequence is TGTGCCTGGGAGCAGGGGGGGAACACTGAAGCTTTCTTT. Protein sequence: CAWEQGGNTEAFF.

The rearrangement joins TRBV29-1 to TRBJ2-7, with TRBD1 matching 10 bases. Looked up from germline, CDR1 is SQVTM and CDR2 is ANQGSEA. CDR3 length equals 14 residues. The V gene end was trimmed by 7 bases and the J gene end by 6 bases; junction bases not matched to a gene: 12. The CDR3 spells CSGRGGTGATEQYF. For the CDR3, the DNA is TGCAGCGGCCGGGGGGGGACAGGGGCTACCGAGCAGTACTTC.

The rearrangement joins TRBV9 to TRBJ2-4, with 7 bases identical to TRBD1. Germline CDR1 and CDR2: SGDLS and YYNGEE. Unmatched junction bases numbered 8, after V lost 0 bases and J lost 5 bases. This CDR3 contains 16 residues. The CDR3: CASSVGLATGENIQYF. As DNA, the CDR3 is TGTGCCAGCAGCGTAGGTCTCGCAACAGGGGAAAACATTCAGTACTTC.

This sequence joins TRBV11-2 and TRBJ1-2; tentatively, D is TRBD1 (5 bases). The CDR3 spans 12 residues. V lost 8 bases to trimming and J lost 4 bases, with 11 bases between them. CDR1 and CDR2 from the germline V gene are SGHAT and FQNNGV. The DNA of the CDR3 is TGTGCCAGCGCCAATACAGGCTATGGCTACACCTTC. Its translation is CASANTGYGYTF.

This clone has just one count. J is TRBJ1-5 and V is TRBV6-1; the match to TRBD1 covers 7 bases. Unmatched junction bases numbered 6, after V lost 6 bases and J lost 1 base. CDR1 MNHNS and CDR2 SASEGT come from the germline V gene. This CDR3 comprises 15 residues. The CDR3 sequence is CASSFDRVSNQPQHF. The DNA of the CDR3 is TGTGCCAGCAGCTTCGACAGGGTGAGCAATCAGCCCCAGCATTTT.

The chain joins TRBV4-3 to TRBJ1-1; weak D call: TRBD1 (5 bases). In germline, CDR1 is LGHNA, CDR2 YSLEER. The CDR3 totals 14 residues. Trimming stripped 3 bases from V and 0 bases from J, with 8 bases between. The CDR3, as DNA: TGCGCCAGCAGCCACGGGGGTCTGAACACTGAAGCTTTCTTT. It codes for CASSHGGLNTEAFF.

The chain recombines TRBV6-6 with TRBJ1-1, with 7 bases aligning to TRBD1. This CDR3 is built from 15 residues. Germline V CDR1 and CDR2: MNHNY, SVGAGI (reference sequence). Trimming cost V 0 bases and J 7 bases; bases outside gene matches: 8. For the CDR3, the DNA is TGTGCCAGCAGTTACTCGGGAACAGGGGTTCATGAAGCTTTCTTT. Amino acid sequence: CASSYSGTGVHEAFF.

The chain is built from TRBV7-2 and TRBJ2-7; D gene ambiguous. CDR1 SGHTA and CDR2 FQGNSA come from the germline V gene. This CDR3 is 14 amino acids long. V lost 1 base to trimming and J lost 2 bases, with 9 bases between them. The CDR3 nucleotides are TGTGCCAGCAGCTTAGGGCACGGAGCCTACGAGCAGTACTTC. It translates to CASSLGHGAYEQYF.

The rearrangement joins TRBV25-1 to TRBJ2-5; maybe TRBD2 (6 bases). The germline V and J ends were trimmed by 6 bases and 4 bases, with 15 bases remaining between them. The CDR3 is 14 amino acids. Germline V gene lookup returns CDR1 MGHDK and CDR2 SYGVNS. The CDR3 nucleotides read TGTGCCAGCAGACAGCAGGGAGGTCCAGAGACCCAGTACTTC. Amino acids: CASRQQGGPETQYF. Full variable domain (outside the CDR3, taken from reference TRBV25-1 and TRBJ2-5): EADIYQTPRYLVIGTGKKITLECSQTMGHDKMYWYQQDPGMELHLIHYSYGVNSTEKGDLSSESTVSRIRTEHFPLTLESARPSHTSQYLCASRQQGGPETQYFGPGTRLLVL.

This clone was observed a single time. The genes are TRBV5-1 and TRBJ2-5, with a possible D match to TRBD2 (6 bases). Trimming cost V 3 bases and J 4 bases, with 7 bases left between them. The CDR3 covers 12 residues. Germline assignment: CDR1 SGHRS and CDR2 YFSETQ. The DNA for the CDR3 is TGCGCCAGCAGCTCGGAGGGAGAGACCCAGTACTTC. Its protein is CASSSEGETQYF.

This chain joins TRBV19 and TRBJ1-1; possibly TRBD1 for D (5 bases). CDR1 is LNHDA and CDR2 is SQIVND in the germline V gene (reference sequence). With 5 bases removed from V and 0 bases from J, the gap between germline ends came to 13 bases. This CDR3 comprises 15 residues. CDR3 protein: CASSPYRSLNTEAFF. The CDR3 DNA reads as TGTGCCAGTAGTCCTTACAGGTCCCTGAACACTGAAGCTTTCTTT.

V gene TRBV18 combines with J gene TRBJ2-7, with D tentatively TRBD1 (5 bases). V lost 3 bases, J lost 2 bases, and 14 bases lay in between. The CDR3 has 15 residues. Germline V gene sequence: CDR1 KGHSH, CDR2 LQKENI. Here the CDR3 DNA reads TGTGCCAGCTCACCTAGTGACAGAACACCCTACGAGCAGTACTTC. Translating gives CASSPSDRTPYEQYF.

DNA for the CDR3: TGTGCCAGCTCACCACCGACAGGGGTCACAGATACGCAGTATTTT. Translating gives CASSPPTGVTDTQYF. The chain has TRBV18 and TRBJ2-3, with TRBD1 matching over 8 bases. V shed 0 bases, J shed 2 bases, and the junction held 1 base outside the gene matches. Looked up from germline, CDR1 is KGHSH and CDR2 is LQKENI. This CDR3 contains 15 residues. The whole variable domain, remainder taken from reference TRBV18 and TRBJ2-3, is NAGVMQNPRHLVRRRGQEARLRCSPMKGHSHVYWYRQLPEEGLKFMVYLQKENIIDESGMPKERFSAEFPKEGPSILRIQQVVRGDSAAYFCASSPPTGVTDTQYFGPGTRLTVL.

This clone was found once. CDR3 DNA sequence: TGTGCCAGCTCACCCACACTAGCTTTCAATGAGCAGTTCTTC. Residues: CASSPTLAFNEQFF. This chain links TRBV18 with TRBJ2-1, with a tentative D call TRBD2 (6 bases). This CDR3 comprises 14 residues. CDR1 is KGHSH and CDR2 is LQKENI in the germline V gene. Trimming stripped 3 bases from V and 6 bases from J, with 12 bases between.

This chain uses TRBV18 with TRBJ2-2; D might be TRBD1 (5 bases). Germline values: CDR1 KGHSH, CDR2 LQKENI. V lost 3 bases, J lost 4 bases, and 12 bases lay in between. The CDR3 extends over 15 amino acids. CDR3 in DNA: TGTGCCAGCTCACCGGGGCAGGACCTCACCGGGGAGCTGTTTTTT. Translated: CASSPGQDLTGELFF. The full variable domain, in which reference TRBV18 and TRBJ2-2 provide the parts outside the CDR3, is NAGVMQNPRHLVRRRGQEARLRCSPMKGHSHVYWYRQLPEEGLKFMVYLQKENIIDESGMPKERFSAEFPKEGPSILRIQQVVRGDSAAYFCASSPGQDLTGELFFGEGSRLTVL.

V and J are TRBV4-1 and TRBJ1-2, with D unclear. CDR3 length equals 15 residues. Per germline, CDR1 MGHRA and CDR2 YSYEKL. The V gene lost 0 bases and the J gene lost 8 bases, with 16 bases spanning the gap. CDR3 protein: CASSQDSLYTAGYTF. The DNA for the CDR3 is TGCGCCAGCAGCCAAGATAGCCTTTATACGGCGGGCTACACCTTC.

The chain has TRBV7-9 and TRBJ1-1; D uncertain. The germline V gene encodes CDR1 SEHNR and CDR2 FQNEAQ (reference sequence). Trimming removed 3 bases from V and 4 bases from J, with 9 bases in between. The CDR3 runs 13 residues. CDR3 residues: CASSLIAFTEAFF. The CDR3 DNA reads TGTGCCAGCAGCTTGATTGCGTTCACTGAAGCTTTCTTT. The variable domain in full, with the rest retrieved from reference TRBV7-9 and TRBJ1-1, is DTGVSQNPRHKITKRGQNVTFRCDPISEHNRLYWYRQTLGQGPEFLTYFQNEAQLEKSRLLSDRFSAERPKGSFSTLEIQRTEQGDSAMYLCASSLIAFTEAFFGQGTRLTVV.

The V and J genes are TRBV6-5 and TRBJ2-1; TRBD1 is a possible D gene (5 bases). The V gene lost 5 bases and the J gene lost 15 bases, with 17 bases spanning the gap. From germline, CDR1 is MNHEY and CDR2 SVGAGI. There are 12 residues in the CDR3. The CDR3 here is CASSPTRVELFF. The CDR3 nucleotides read TGTGCCAGCAGTCCCACCAGGGTGGAGTTGTTCTTC.